This T cell receptor beta chain was sequenced during a study of blood T cell repertoires in COVID-19. Sequencing was performed with immunoSEQ multiplex PCR; in TCRdb, only in-frame clones are kept and a portion is missing. The table lists 180,000 or so clones, about 86% of them singletons. Individuals aged about 18 to 90 years were recruited from approximately 24 US areas. Recovery meant two consecutive negative NP/OP PCR tests, professional clearance, or resolved symptoms. Germline assignment: CDR1 LGHNA and CDR2 YNFKEQ. This CDR3 has 17 residues. V lost 0 bases to trimming and J lost 5 bases; unmatched junction nucleotides: 12.

The source of this sequence is a man aged 35 to 55 who had recovered from COVID-19. The chain uses TRBV4-2 and TRBJ1-1, with 7 positions matching TRBD1. The sequenced material came from PBMCs or T cells enriched from blood (not recorded which). The DNA for the CDR3 is TGTGCCAGCAGCCAAGATCCCTTAGTAGGGGGCGCAACTGAAGCTTTCTTT. Encoded protein: CASSQDPLVGGATEAFF.